The 21 T cell receptor beta chains listed next were all sequenced from one sample in a study of metastatic and nonmetastatic thyroid tumors. Treatment of any kind had been given to no patient before thyroid surgery. TCRdb redid the clone calls on the PCR reads using MiXCR. The data contain 30,000 to 50,000 clones, approximately 20% of them singletons. The material sequenced was tumor tissue. These TCRs come from a female donor with papillary thyroid cancer or a benign thyroid nodule (not recorded which). Some clones in this sample may be carry-over from other donors' samples.

Regarding this clone: At one of its ends the junction is not consistent with the germline gene, which may arise from a read error. The gene calls are TRBV20-1 and TRBJ1-2, with 8 bases that match TRBD1. CDR3 size: 15 residues. Germline V gene lookup returns CDR1 DFQATT and CDR2 SNEGSKA (reference sequence). The CDR3 region is CSARTWTGHYYGYAF. The CDR3 DNA sequence: TGCAGTGCTAGAACTTGGACAGGGCATTATTATGGCTACGCCTTC.

This clone has a count of ten or more. The rearrangement joins TRBV6-1 to TRBJ2-7; D remains ambiguous. This CDR3 is built from 13 residues. CDR1 is MNHNS and CDR2 is SASEGT in the germline V gene. Trimming pared 5 bases from V and 2 bases from J, leaving 10 bases between. The chain's CDR3 is CASSIGMAYEQYF. The CDR3 region has the DNA TGTGCCAGCAGTATAGGGATGGCCTACGAGCAGTACTTC.

This clone was seen once. The chain recombines TRBV7-2 with TRBJ1-6, with TRBD1 as a possible D gene (6 bases). Between the trimmed V and J ends, which lost 6 bases and 10 bases, there was a span of 16 bases. The CDR3 is 14 residues long. Per the germline V gene, CDR1 is SGHTA and CDR2 is FQGNSA. CDR3 sequence: CASRNRDGASPLHF. CDR3 coding DNA: TGTGCCAGCAGAAACAGGGATGGCGCGTCACCCCTCCACTTT.

This chain joins TRBV20-1 and TRBJ1-5; D is undetermined. CDR1 and CDR2 from the germline V gene are DFQATT and SNEGSKA (reference sequence). V gave up 0 bases and J gave up 10 bases, with 13 bases separating them. This CDR3 is built from 13 residues. The CDR3 sequence is CSAREGGFLPQHF. The CDR3 DNA is TGCAGTGCTAGAGAGGGAGGGTTCCTCCCCCAGCATTTT.

This clone was counted at least ten times. The chain links TRBV24-1 to TRBJ2-7; a weak D match, TRBD2 (5 bases). Germline V gene lookup returns CDR1 KGHDR and CDR2 SFDVKD. CDR3 length: 15 residues. V was clipped by 3 bases and J by 0 bases, with 11 bases between them. CDR3 region: CATSDSGRNSYEQYF. CDR3 coding DNA: TGTGCCACCAGTGATAGCGGCAGGAACTCCTACGAGCAGTACTTC.

This clone has a count of ten or more. The chain joins TRBV7-8 to TRBJ1-6, with 7 bases that match TRBD1. Germline-derived CDR1 and CDR2 are SGHVS and FQNEAQ. CDR3 length equals 14 residues. V shed 5 bases and J 6 bases; nucleotides not matched to a gene: 4. The CDR3 DNA reads TGTGCCAGCAGCGTAAACAGGGGTAATTCACCCCTCCACTTT. Amino acids: CASSVNRGNSPLHF.

In the case of this clone: Because the CDR3 is missing its conserved closing phenylalanine or tryptophan, this is likely a read error. The chain links TRBV9 to TRBJ2-7, with D possibly being TRBD2 (5 bases). The CDR3 contains 15 residues. V lost 0 bases to trimming and J lost 3 bases, with 13 bases between them. From germline, CDR1 is SGDLS and CDR2 YYNGEE. CDR3 nucleotide sequence: TGTGCCAGCAGCGTAGGGGCGGGCTACTTCTACGAGCAGTACTTA. As protein: CASSVGAGYFYEQYL.

CDR3 sequence reads: CSADRDPGYEQYF. CDR3 DNA sequence: TGCAGTGCTGACCGGGATCCGGGATACGAGCAGTACTTC. The chain carries TRBV20-1 and TRBJ2-7; D perhaps matches TRBD2 (5 bases). The germline V and J ends were trimmed by 5 bases and 4 bases, with 15 bases remaining between them. CDR3 size: 13 residues. Per the germline V gene, CDR1 is DFQATT and CDR2 is SNEGSKA (reference sequence).

There are many counts of this clone. The V call is TRBV7-2, the J call TRBJ2-5, with 10 bases fitting TRBD2. This CDR3 is 16 amino acids long. The ends lost 0 bases at V and 5 bases at J; junction bases unmatched: 6. Germline CDR1 SGHTA, CDR2 FQGNSA. The CDR3 DNA reads TGTGCCAGCAGCTTAGCGCCGACTAGCGGGCGGGAGACCCAGTACTTC. It encodes CASSLAPTSGRETQYF.

There are a few counts of this clone. The gene calls are TRBV2 and TRBJ2-7; D ambiguous. Per the germline V gene, CDR1 is SNHLY and CDR2 is FYNNEI. V dropped 8 bases and J dropped 2 bases, with 16 bases sitting between them. This CDR3 contains 14 residues. Here the CDR3 DNA reads TGTGCCAGCCGACAACCGGTACATGCCTACGAGCAGTACTTC. It translates to CASRQPVHAYEQYF. The variable domain in full, with the rest retrieved from reference TRBV2 and TRBJ2-7, is EPEVTQTPSHQVTQMGQEVILRCVPISNHLYFYWYRQILGQKVEFLVSFYNNEISEKSEIFDDQFSVERPDGSNFTLKIRSTKLEDSAMYFCASRQPVHAYEQYFGPGTRLTVT.

Many counts were recorded for this clone. The chain is built from TRBV29-1 and TRBJ1-2; a possible D gene is TRBD1 (5 bases). From germline, CDR1 is SQVTM and CDR2 ANQGSEA. Deletions cut 6 bases from V and 5 bases from J, with 10 bases between. The CDR3 length is 11 residues. As DNA, the CDR3 is TGCAGCGTCAGGAGGGGTTATGGCTACACCTTC. Translated: CSVRRGYGYTF.

This clone occurred many times. CDR3 sequence: CSARVQGASSEAFF. The CDR3 coding sequence is TGCAGTGCTAGAGTTCAGGGGGCGTCCTCTGAAGCTTTCTTT. The chain employs TRBV20-1 and TRBJ1-1, with 8 bases fitting TRBD1. The CDR3 runs to 14 residues. CDR1 is DFQATT and CDR2 is SNEGSKA in the germline V gene (reference sequence). The trim removed 1 base at V and 6 bases at J, leaving 7 bases unmatched.

This clone was counted ten times or more. This chain connects TRBV7-3 to TRBJ2-2; a possible D gene is TRBD2 (5 bases). The length of the CDR3 is 16 residues. The V gene's germline CDR1 is SGHTA and CDR2 FQGTGA. V lost 2 bases, J lost 6 bases, and 16 bases lay in between. This chain's CDR3 is CASSLRAGTVAGELFF. The CDR3 DNA sequence: TGTGCCAGCAGCTTACGGGCGGGCACAGTAGCCGGGGAGCTGTTTTTT.

On this clone: A read error may be the cause here, since a much bigger clone is one base away. The V call is TRBV15, the J call TRBJ2-2, with 8 bases matching TRBD1. This CDR3 contains 17 residues. V lost 3 bases to trimming and J lost 3 bases; unmatched junction nucleotides: 9. The germline gives CDR1 LNHNV, CDR2 YYDKDF (reference sequence). CDR3 sequence: CATSSGGQASDTGELFF. The DNA for the CDR3 is TGTGCCACCAGCAGTGGGGGACAGGCCTCGGACACCGGGGAGCTGTTTTTT.

The rearrangement links TRBV7-8 to TRBJ2-7; possibly TRBD1 for D (5 bases). The CDR3 is made up of 14 amino acids. V dropped 5 bases and J dropped 2 bases, with 13 bases sitting between them. Germline assignment: CDR1 SGHVS and CDR2 FQNEAQ. CDR3 residues: CASSTAGFTYEQYF. The CDR3 nucleotides are TGTGCCAGCAGCACTGCAGGGTTCACCTACGAGCAGTACTTC.

This clone was picked up many times. The CDR3 DNA is TGTGCCAGTAGTTTAACAGATACGCAGTATTTT. The encoded protein is CASSLTDTQYF. The J gene is TRBJ2-3, the V gene TRBV19, with unresolved D. The CDR3 contains 11 residues. V lost 5 bases and J lost 3, with 3 bases in between. CDR1 and CDR2 (germline): LNHDA, SQIVND (reference sequence).

About this clone: A much larger clone is a single base away; this may be a read error. The V call is TRBV5-1, the J call TRBJ2-5; the match to TRBD2 covers 16 bases. This CDR3 has 18 amino acids. Germline CDR1 reads SGHRS; CDR2 reads YFSETQ. This CDR3 reads CSSSFLGTSGGAAETQYF. CDR3 bases: TGCTCCAGCAGCTTCCTCGGGACTAGCGGGGGGGCCGCGGAGACCCAGTACTTC.

At least ten counts were recorded for this clone. The chain couples TRBV24-1 to TRBJ1-6, with D tentatively TRBD1 (5 bases). Per germline, CDR1 KGHDR and CDR2 SFDVKD. V was trimmed by 0 bases and J by 7 bases, leaving 18 bases between them. The CDR3 contains 18 residues. CDR3 nucleotide sequence: TGTGCCACCAGTGATTTGCGGCATGGCGACAGCCTGAATTCACCCCTCCACTTT. Translation gives CATSDLRHGDSLNSPLHF.

This clone was seen repeatedly, ten times or more. The CDR3 DNA follows: TGTGCCAGCAGTTTCCCTCAGGGGAACTATGGCTACACCTTC. This sequence encodes CASSFPQGNYGYTF. The V gene is TRBV12-3 or TRBV12-4, the J gene TRBJ1-2, with D tentatively TRBD1 (6 bases). The CDR3 spans 14 residues. Trimming left V 3 bases short and J 2 bases short, with 10 bases between.

This clone was observed at least ten times. The chain has TRBV5-6 and TRBJ1-2; 8 bases align to TRBD1. Unmatched junction bases numbered 9, after V lost 0 bases and J lost 8 bases. Germline V gene lookup returns CDR1 SGHDT and CDR2 YYEEEE. The CDR3 spans 15 residues. The DNA of the CDR3 is TGTGCCAGCAGCTTGGTTGGACAGGGAGTTCTGGGCTACACCTTC. Residues: CASSLVGQGVLGYTF.

This clone showed up many times. This chain links TRBV4-3 with TRBJ2-2, with unresolved D. Between the trimmed V and J ends, which lost 4 bases and 0 bases, there was a span of 15 bases. The CDR3 spans 17 residues. Germline CDR1 is LGHNA and CDR2 is YSLEER. The CDR3 DNA reads TGCGCCAGCAGCCCCCAGGACGGCAGCGCGAACACCGGGGAGCTGTTTTTT. It translates to CASSPQDGSANTGELFF.